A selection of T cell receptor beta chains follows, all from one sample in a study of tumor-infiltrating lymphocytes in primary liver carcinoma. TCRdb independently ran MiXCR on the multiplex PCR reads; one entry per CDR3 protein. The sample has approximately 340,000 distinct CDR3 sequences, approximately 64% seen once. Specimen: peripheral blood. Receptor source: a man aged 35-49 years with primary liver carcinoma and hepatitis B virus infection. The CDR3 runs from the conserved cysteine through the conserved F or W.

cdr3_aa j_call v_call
CASSYEDRGGYEQYF TRBJ2-7 TRBV11-2
CASSKSTGELFF TRBJ2-2 TRBV28
CASSYVLAGDERFF TRBJ2-1 TRBV11-1
CASSLDTSVYLQETQYF TRBJ2-5 TRBV11-2
CASSHLFTGNEQYF TRBJ2-7 TRBV4-1
CTSNSGEYNEQFF TRBJ2-1 TRBV11-2
CASSPDRVNEKLFF TRBJ1-4 TRBV28
CATGGTGDQPQHF TRBJ1-5 TRBV6-2/TRBV6-3
CASSQGLTDYDYTF TRBJ1-2 TRBV5-1
CASSSTGTDVLGQYF TRBJ2-7 TRBV11-2
CAGSLAGLAGDTQYF TRBJ2-3 TRBV28
CASTPLKRTDTQYF TRBJ2-3 TRBV6-1
CASSLGTNQEAQYF TRBJ2-5 TRBV11-2
CASSLLGEKIYGQYF TRBJ2-7 TRBV7-9
CSARPQGNQPQHF TRBJ1-5 TRBV20-1
CASSDSGSETQYF TRBJ2-5 TRBV7-9
CATSDAGTRSEQYF TRBJ2-7 TRBV24-1
CDSSLGWTTSWRETQYF TRBJ2-5 TRBV11-2
CASSQDLKVTNEQYF TRBJ2-7 TRBV4-3
CAISVIPSSGSTEASF TRBJ1-1 TRBV10-3
CSGLTGPSFNEQFF TRBJ2-1 TRBV29-1
CGVTPGDGYGYTF TRBJ1-2 TRBV29-1
CASSEGLAGVNEQFF TRBJ2-1 TRBV12-3/TRBV12-4
CASSSLAGKAEQYF TRBJ2-7 TRBV6-2/TRBV6-3
CASSASGTTYEQYF TRBJ2-7 TRBV6-1
CASRLDLREDTGELFF TRBJ2-2 TRBV7-8
CASSSQRTVQETRYF TRBJ2-5 TRBV11-2
CSVDDQTRQTYNEKFF TRBJ2-1 TRBV29-1
CASSQDIGADYEQYF TRBJ2-7 TRBV14
CASRGRGAPEAFF TRBJ1-1 TRBV6-1
CASRAGGPKNIQYF TRBJ2-4 TRBV5-1
CASRPVQAGELFF TRBJ2-2 TRBV6-2/TRBV6-3
CSVEKQGNNEQFF TRBJ2-1 TRBV29-1
CASNFTAGGVDTQYF TRBJ2-3 TRBV11-2
CASSGELGAETFF TRBJ1-1 TRBV5-1
CATSEYTRDRVQWYF TRBJ2-7 TRBV6-5
CASSLLVGEFTDTQYF TRBJ2-3 TRBV5-1
CASRAGTGLHVELFF TRBJ2-2 TRBV6-1
CPSSPFRASGIIEQYF TRBJ2-7 TRBV4-2
CVSSQDSRTLGSGANVLTF TRBJ2-6 TRBV4-3
CSARSRKGLAGGLGYEQYF TRBJ2-7 TRBV20-1
CASSYSGLDQETQYF TRBJ2-5 TRBV6-5
CAGSLGRGNEKLFF TRBJ1-4 TRBV6-5
CASSGQGGEKLFF TRBJ1-4 TRBV28
CSVRESFEQYF TRBJ2-7 TRBV29-1
CASSRGGGNLSQHF TRBJ1-5 TRBV11-2
CISSQTGSGNTIYF TRBJ1-3 TRBV5-1
CASIQGGQETQYF TRBJ2-5 TRBV28
CSANLPSAGRRSYEQYF TRBJ2-7 TRBV20-1